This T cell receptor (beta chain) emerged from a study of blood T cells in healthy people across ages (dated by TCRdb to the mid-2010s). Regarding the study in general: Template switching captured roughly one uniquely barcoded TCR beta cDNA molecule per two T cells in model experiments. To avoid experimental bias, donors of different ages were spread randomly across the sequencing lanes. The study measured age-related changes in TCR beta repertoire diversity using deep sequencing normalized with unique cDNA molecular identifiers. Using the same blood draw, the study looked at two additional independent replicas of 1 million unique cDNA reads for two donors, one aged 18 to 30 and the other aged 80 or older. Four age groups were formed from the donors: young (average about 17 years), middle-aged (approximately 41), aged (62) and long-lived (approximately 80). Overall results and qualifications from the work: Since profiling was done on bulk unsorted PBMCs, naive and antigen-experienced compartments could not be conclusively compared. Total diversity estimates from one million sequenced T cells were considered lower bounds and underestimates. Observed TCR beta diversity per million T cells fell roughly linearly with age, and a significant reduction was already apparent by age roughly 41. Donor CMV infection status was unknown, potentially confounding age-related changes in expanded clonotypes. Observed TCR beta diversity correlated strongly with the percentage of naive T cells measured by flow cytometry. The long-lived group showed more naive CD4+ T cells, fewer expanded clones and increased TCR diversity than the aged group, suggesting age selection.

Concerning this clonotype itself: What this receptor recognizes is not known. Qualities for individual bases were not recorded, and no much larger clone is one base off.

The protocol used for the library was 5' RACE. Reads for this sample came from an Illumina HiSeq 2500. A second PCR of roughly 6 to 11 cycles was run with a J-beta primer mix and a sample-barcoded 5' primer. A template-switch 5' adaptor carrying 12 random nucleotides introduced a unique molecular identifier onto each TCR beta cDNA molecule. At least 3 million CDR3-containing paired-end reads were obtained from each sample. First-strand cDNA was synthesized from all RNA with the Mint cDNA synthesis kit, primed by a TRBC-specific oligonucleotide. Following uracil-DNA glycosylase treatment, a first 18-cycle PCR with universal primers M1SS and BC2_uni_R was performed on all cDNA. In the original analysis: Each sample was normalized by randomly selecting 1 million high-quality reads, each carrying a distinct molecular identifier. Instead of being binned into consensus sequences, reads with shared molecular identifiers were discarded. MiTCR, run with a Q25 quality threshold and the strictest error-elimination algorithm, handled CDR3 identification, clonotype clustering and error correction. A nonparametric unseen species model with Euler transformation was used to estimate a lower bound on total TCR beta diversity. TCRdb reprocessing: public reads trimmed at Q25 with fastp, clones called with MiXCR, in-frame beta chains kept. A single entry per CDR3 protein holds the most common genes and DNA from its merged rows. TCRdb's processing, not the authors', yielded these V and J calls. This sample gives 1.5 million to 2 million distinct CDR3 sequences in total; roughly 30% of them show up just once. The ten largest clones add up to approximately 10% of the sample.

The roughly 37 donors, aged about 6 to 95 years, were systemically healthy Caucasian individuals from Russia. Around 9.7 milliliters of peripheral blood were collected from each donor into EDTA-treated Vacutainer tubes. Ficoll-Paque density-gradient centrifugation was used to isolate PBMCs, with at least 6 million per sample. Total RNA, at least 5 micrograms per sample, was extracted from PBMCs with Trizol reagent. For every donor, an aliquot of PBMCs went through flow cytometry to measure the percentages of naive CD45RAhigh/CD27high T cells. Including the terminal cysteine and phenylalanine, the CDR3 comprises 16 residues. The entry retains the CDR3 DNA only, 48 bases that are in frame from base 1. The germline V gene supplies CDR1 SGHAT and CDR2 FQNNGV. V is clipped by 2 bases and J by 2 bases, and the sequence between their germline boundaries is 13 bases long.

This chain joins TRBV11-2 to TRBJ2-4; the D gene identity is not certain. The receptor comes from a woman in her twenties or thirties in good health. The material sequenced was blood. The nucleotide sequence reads TGTGCCAGCAGCTTAAGGCAGGAATTAACCAAAAACATTCAGTACTTC. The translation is CASSLRQELTKNIQYF.